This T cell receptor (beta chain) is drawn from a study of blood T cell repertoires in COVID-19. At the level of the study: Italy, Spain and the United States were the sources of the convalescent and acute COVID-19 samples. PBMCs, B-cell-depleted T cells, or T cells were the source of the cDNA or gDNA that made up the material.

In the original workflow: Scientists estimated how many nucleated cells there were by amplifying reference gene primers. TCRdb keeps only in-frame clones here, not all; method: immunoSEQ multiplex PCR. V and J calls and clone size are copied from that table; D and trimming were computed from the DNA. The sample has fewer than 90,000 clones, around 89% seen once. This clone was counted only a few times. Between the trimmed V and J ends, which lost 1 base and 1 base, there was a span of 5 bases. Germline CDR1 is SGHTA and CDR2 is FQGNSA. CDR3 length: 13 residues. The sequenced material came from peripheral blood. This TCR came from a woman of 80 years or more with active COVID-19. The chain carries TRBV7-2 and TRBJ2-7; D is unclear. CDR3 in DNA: TGTGCCAGCAGCTTAGTTATTTCCTACGAGCAGTACTTC. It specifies CASSLVISYEQYF.